The present TCR beta chain was sequenced within a study of blood T cell repertoires in COVID-19. The protocol was immunoSEQ multiplex PCR, while the TCRdb copy is restricted to in-frame clones and leaves out a portion. The sample yields 250,000 to 300,000 clones, roughly 90% seen once. J gave up 2 bases and V 6 bases, and 10 bases lay outside the gene matches. CDR3 length: 15 residues. Germline-derived CDR1 and CDR2 are SGHDN and FVKESK. Sequenced: peripheral blood. This sequence originates from a woman aged 60 to 75 with acute or convalescent COVID-19. The V gene is TRBV14, the J gene TRBJ2-7, with 7 bases fitting TRBD2. CDR3 DNA sequence: TGTGCCAGCAGTCATAACCTAGCGGTACCCTACGAGCAGTACTTC. It translates to CASSHNLAVPYEQYF.